This TCR beta chain originates from a study of blood T cell repertoires in COVID-19. For the study at large: Donors in the United States, Italy and Spain gave samples during acute or convalescent COVID-19. In each case, the material was cDNA or gDNA derived from T cells, B-cell-depleted T cells, or PBMCs.

This clone appeared a few times. The assay was immunoSEQ multiplex PCR, and TCRdb's table has in-frame clones only and misses some. The sample has approximately 230,000 clones; approximately 91% are singletons. This CDR3 has 15 residues. Germline V gives CDR1 GTSNPN, CDR2 SVGIG (reference sequence). Unmatched junction bases numbered 6, after V lost 3 bases and J lost 2 bases. The sequencing input was peripheral blood. The sequence was collected from a woman aged 40 to 50 who had recovered from COVID-19. V is TRBV30 and J is TRBJ2-3; 9 bases fit TRBD2. CDR3 nucleotides: TGTGCCTGGAGCCCTGGACTAGCGAACACAGATACGCAGTATTTT. The encoded protein is CAWSPGLANTDTQYF.